A single sample gave rise to the 6 T cell receptor beta chains below, sequenced in a study of blood T cell repertoires in COVID-19. The table came from immunoSEQ multiplex PCR; TCRdb's copy has only in-frame clones and leaves some out. Of a few hundred thousand clones in the sample, around four fifths are singletons; the top ten hold 4.1%. The material sequenced was peripheral blood. The source of these receptors is a woman between 45 and 60 years old with active or convalescent COVID-19.

The chain couples TRBV30 to TRBJ2-7; 14 bases align to TRBD2. Unmatched junction bases numbered 4, after V lost 3 bases and J lost 3 bases. The CDR3 totals 15 residues. The germline V gene encodes CDR1 GTSNPN and CDR2 SVGIG (reference sequence). This chain's CDR3 is CAWRSGLAGVYEQYF. The CDR3 DNA reads TGTGCCTGGAGGTCGGGACTAGCGGGAGTCTACGAGCAGTACTTC.

The rearrangement joins TRBV30 to TRBJ2-7; 13 bases are a match to TRBD2. The germline V gene has CDR1 GTSNPN and CDR2 SVGIG (reference sequence). The ends lost 2 bases at V and 5 bases at J; junction bases unmatched: 3. This CDR3 is 14 amino acids long. The DNA for the CDR3 is TGTGCCTGGAGTCGGACTAGCGGGAGCCACGAGCAGTACTTC. This codes for CAWSRTSGSHEQYF.

The J gene is TRBJ1-2, the V gene TRBV5-1; tentative D call: TRBD1 (6 bases). V was trimmed by 4 bases and J by 5 bases, leaving 18 bases between them. This CDR3 spans 15 amino acids. The V gene's germline CDR1 is SGHRS and CDR2 YFSETQ. The CDR3 DNA is TGCGCCAGCAGCCAATTACAGGGAAGGGGGTATGGCTACACCTTC. Translating it yields CASSQLQGRGYGYTF.

The chain has TRBV7-3 and TRBJ2-7; 7 positions agree with TRBD1. This CDR3 is built from 15 residues. V trimming: 5 bases; J trimming: 4 bases; junction bases outside the gene matches: 11. Germline V CDR1 and CDR2: SGHTA, FQGTGA. CDR3 loop: CASSLGQVGPYEQYF. Here the CDR3 DNA reads TGTGCCAGCAGCCTAGGACAGGTCGGACCTTACGAGCAGTACTTC.

The rearrangement joins TRBV11-2 to TRBJ1-1; TRBD1 agrees at 9 bases. After removal of 3 bases from V and 6 bases from J, the junction contained 8 bases not matched to a gene. The CDR3 contains 15 residues. Germline CDR1 is SGHAT and CDR2 is FQNNGV. CDR3 coding DNA: TGTGCCAGCAGCTTGGCCACAGGGGGCGCAGCTGAAGCTTTCTTT. Encoded protein: CASSLATGGAAEAFF.

The gene calls are TRBV28 and TRBJ2-1; D remains unclear. The CDR3 length is 15 residues. Germline assignment: CDR1 MDHEN and CDR2 SYDVKM. The germline V and J ends were trimmed by 2 bases and 2 bases, with 10 bases remaining between them. CDR3 nucleotides: TGTGCCAGCAGTTTAAGTAGTCTCACCTACAATGAGCAGTTCTTC. Translating gives CASSLSSLTYNEQFF.